The 4 T cell receptor beta chains in this list originate from one sample, sequenced in a study of beta chain features in type 1 diabetes. Expressed TCRB transcripts got sequenced, as all isolated RNA was reverse transcribed. The assay was immunoSEQ multiplex PCR, and TCRdb's table has in-frame clones only and misses some. The table lists around 450,000 clones, 11% of them singletons, with 0.045% to 0.05% in the top ten. Sample: naive CD4+ T cells from blood. These receptors were obtained from a woman under 30 in good health.

This clone was recorded a few times. This chain joins TRBV7-9 and TRBJ2-1; D call uncertain. With 4 bases removed from V and 9 bases from J, the gap between germline ends came to 13 bases. The V gene's germline CDR1 is SEHNR and CDR2 FQNEAQ (reference sequence). CDR3 length equals 13 residues. CDR3 residues: CASSSPTLSEQFF. Written as DNA, the CDR3 is TGTGCCAGCAGCTCACCAACGTTGAGTGAGCAGTTCTTC.

V is TRBV11-2 and J is TRBJ1-1; TRBD1 might be the D (5 bases). V lost 5 bases to trimming and J lost 1 base, with 11 bases between them. The CDR3 consists of 14 residues. Per germline, CDR1 SGHAT and CDR2 FQNNGV. The CDR3 is CASSPGGWNTEAFF. CDR3 in DNA: TGTGCCAGCAGCCCGGGGGGGTGGAACACTGAAGCTTTCTTT.

The V gene is TRBV4-1, the J gene TRBJ2-3; D gene unclear. The V gene's germline CDR1 is MGHRA and CDR2 YSYEKL. Trimming took 1 base from V and 0 from J, leaving 20 bases between them. The CDR3 runs 19 residues. This CDR3 reads CASSQGGSRLFTSTDTQYF. The DNA for the CDR3 is TGCGCCAGCAGCCAAGGAGGTAGTCGGCTATTCACTAGCACAGATACGCAGTATTTT.

The rearrangement uses TRBV7-2 and TRBJ2-6, with 8 bases lining up with TRBD2. Trimming cost V 5 bases and J 0 bases; bases outside gene matches: 3. The germline CDR1 and CDR2 sequences are SGHTA and FQGNSA. This CDR3 spans 16 amino acids. CDR3 sequence reads: CASSPRGGSGANVLTF. CDR3 nucleotides: TGTGCCAGCAGCCCCCGGGGGGGCTCTGGGGCCAACGTCCTGACTTTC.